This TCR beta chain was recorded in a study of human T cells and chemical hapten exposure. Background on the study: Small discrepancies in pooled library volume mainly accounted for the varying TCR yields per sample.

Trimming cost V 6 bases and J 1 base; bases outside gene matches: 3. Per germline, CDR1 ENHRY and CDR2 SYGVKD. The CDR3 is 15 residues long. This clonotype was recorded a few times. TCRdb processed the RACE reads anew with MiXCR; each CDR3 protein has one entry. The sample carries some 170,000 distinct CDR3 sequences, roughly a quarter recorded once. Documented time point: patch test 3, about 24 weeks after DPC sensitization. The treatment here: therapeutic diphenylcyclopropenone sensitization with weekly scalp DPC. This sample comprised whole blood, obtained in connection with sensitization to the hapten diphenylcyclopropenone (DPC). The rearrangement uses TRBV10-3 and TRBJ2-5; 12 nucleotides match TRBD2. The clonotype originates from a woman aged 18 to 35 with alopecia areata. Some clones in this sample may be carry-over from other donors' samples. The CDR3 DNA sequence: TGTGCCATCAGGACTAGCGGGGGAGCCCAAGAGACCCAGTACTTC. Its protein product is CAIRTSGGAQETQYF.